This T cell receptor beta chain came from a study of cytomegalovirus exposure and HLA in healthy donors. Study-wide results and limits: As was reported, the classifier diagnosed cytomegalovirus status with high specificity and sensitivity. In the roughly 120 validation repertoires, a later analysis found that first-cohort TCR clusters tended to co-occur.

Germline loops: CDR1 GTSNPN, CDR2 SVGIG (reference sequence). The V segment lost 4 bases and the J segment 4 bases; nucleotides outside the gene matches: 10. The CDR3 sequence is 15 residues long. In the case of this clone: Its target is not known.

Sequencing was performed with immunoSEQ multiplex PCR; in TCRdb, only in-frame clones are kept and a portion is missing. The sample contains about 150,000 clones, approximately 93% of which appear only once. This sequence joins TRBV30 and TRBJ2-1; 7 nucleotides agree with TRBD2. The sample consisted of PBMCs. The receptor was derived from a man aged 18 to 35 in good health and CMV-seronegative. The CDR3 spells CAWKASGSKYNEQFF. DNA for the CDR3: TGTGCCTGGAAGGCTAGCGGAAGCAAGTACAATGAGCAGTTCTTC.